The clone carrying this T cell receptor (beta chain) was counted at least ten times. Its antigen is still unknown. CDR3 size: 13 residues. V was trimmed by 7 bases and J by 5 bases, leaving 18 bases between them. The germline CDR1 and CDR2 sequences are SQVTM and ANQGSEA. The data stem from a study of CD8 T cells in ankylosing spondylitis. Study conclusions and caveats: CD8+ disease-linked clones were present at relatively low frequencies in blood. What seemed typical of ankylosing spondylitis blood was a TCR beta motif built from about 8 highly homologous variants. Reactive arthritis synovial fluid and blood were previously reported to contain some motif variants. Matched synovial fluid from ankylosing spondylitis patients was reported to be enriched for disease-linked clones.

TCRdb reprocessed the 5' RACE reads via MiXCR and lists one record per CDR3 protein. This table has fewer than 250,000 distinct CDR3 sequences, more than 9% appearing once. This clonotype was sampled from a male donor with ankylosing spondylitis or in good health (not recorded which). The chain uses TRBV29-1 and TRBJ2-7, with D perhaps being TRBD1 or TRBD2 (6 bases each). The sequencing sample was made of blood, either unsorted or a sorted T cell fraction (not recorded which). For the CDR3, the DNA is TGCAGCGCTGCGGAAGGGGGGAGCCACGAGCAGTACTTC. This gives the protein CSAAEGGSHEQYF.